This note documents a single T cell receptor beta chain sequence. Its antigen is undetermined. The data derive from a study of chemoradiotherapy in HPV16-positive cancers. Here immunoSEQ multiplex PCR was the method, and the copy in TCRdb shows in-frame clones only, minus some. The sample lists 2,000 or so clones, about 79% occurring once. Samples were taken several times over chemoradiotherapy. This CDR3 comprises 14 residues. V dropped 4 bases and J dropped 13 bases, with 20 bases sitting between them. CDR1 and CDR2 from the germline V gene are SEHNR and FQNEAQ (reference sequence). Study-level results: For HPV16-positive patients, expanding HPV-responsive T cells associated with longer recurrence-free survival. Non-HPV-specific T cells did not expand in tumors during treatment, whereas candidate HPV-specific clones and E7-related motifs did.

This chain links TRBV7-9 with TRBJ2-4; D possibly corresponds to TRBD2 (6 bases). The sample here was tumor tissue, taken from a patient who underwent chemoradiotherapy. This sequence originates from a human donor with HPV-associated anogenital cancer. DNA for the CDR3: TGTGCCAGCAGCTCGAGAACTGGGGGGACTTTGCAGTACTTC. Protein sequence: CASSSRTGGTLQYF. Variable domain in full (rest from reference TRBV7-9 and TRBJ2-4): DTGVSQNPRHKITKRGQNVTFRCDPISEHNRLYWYRQTLGQGPEFLTYFQNEAQLEKSRLLSDRFSAERPKGSFSTLEIQRTEQGDSAMYLCASSSRTGGTLQYFGAGTRLSVL.